The TCR beta chain under discussion was sequenced for a study of cytomegalovirus exposure and HLA in healthy donors. Across the whole study: The same platform was used for the 120 validation repertoires and the 650 to 800 first-cohort repertoires, a later analysis reported.

The CDR3 consists of 16 residues. V lost 5 bases to trimming and J lost 7 bases; unmatched junction nucleotides: 13. Germline CDR1 is SGHAT and CDR2 is FQNNGV. Study-level results: Per published reports, the classifier diagnosed cytomegalovirus status with high specificity and sensitivity.

Note on this clone: The antigen remains unidentified.

Clones were read by immunoSEQ multiplex PCR, and TCRdb kept only the in-frame ones, dropping some. This sample yields some 46,000 clones, of which roughly 92% are seen a single time; roughly 5.8% belongs to the top ten. The sequencing sample was made of PBMCs. The V gene is TRBV11-2, the J gene TRBJ2-1; 8 bases map to TRBD1. This TCR was recovered from a man younger than 35 in good health and CMV-seronegative. The CDR3 protein is CASSPLTGGGPNEQFF. The CDR3 nucleotides are TGTGCCAGCAGCCCTTTAACAGGGGGTGGACCAAATGAGCAGTTCTTC. Full variable domain (remainder filled in from reference TRBV11-2 and TRBJ2-1): EAGVAQSPRYKIIEKRQSVAFWCNPISGHATLYWYQQILGQGPKLLIQFQNNGVVDDSQLPKDRFSAERLKGVDSTLKIQPAKLEDSAVYLCASSPLTGGGPNEQFFGPGTRLTVL.